This TCR beta chain stems from a study of T cell repertoires in cytomegalovirus infection. On the study more broadly: Carrying CMV and the relevant HLA type showed in public TCR beta signatures. General observations from the study: HLA-C-restricted, CMV-specific TCR beta clonotypes were dominant ex vivo. Carriage of CMV together with the relevant HLA was identifiable through cumulative public TCR beta family frequency.

This clonotype was found many times. Its antigen is currently unknown. This CDR3 spans 14 amino acids. The V and J ends lost 10 bases and 5 bases, in that order; junction bases with no gene match: 13. CDR1 LNHDA and CDR2 SQIVND come from the germline V gene (reference sequence). TCRdb independently ran MiXCR on the reads; one entry per CDR3 protein. This table holds some 700,000 distinct CDR3 sequences, 35% to 45% found once. The rearrangement joins TRBV19 to TRBJ1-1, with 7 bases that match TRBD1. Sequencing was done on a sample of PBMCs. This receptor was identified in a human donor in good health (CMV status not recorded). Some clones in this sample may be carry-over from other donors' samples. The CDR3 bases are TGTGCCACCCAAAGGGACAGTGATTTTACTGAAGCTTTCTTT. Translating gives CATQRDSDFTEAFF.